This T cell receptor (beta chain) is drawn from a study of T cells after posttransplantation cyclophosphamide. Overall study findings and caveats: Skin or GI-infiltrating T cells shared few TRB sequences with blood. Donor CD8+ memory clones often dominated recipient blood repertoires at later times.

Concerning this clone: What it binds is not known.

Germline V gives CDR1 LGHNA, CDR2 YSLEER. Trimming took 0 bases from V and 2 from J; bases not matched to a gene: 3. CDR3 length: 15 amino acids. The assay was immunoSEQ multiplex PCR, and TCRdb's table has in-frame clones only and misses some. The data hold thousands of clones, with more than 75% observed a single time. Busulfan-fludarabine conditioning, marrow transplant, and cyclophosphamide on days +3 and +4 were administered. The input for sequencing was PBMCs, taken 188 days after allogeneic stem cell transplant with posttransplant cyclophosphamide. V usage is TRBV4-3 and J usage is TRBJ2-7; TRBD2 matches at 8 bases. This TCR derives from a male patient aged 55 to 69 who received an allogeneic stem cell transplant from a related donor and was CMV-positive. The graft donor may account for some of the T cells. The CDR3 sequence: CASSQDALAAYEQYF. In DNA form, the CDR3 reads TGCGCCAGCAGCCAAGATGCACTAGCGGCCTACGAGCAGTACTTC.